This T cell receptor beta chain is drawn from a study of cytotoxic CD8 clonotypes in ibrutinib-treated CLL. Study at large: Patient counts were ten to eleven relapsed/refractory, roughly 15 treatment-naive and under 18 IGHV unmutated.

Note on this clone: What it binds is unknown.

The CDR3 spans 16 residues. Germline V gene lookup returns CDR1 SGHDT and CDR2 YYEEEE. Trimming pared 4 bases from V and 0 bases from J, leaving 17 bases between. The repertoire was sequenced with immunoSEQ multiplex PCR; TCRdb's copy has only in-frame clones and lacks some. The sample consists of about 76,000 clones, 86% of them appearing once. Points from the study as a whole: Clonality went up at the time of ibrutinib response, stayed stable in sustained remission, and later dropped back toward its baseline level at progression. Sampling times differed between sustained-remission and progressing patients.

The sample consisted of PBMCs, taken before ibrutinib treatment. The receptor's source is a human donor with chronic lymphocytic leukemia. This sequence joins TRBV5-6 and TRBJ2-7, with TRBD2 as a possible D gene (6 bases). This CDR3 is CASSTRVSGLSYEQYF. CDR3 coding DNA: TGTGCCAGCAGCACGCGTGTAAGCGGGCTCTCCTACGAGCAGTACTTC.